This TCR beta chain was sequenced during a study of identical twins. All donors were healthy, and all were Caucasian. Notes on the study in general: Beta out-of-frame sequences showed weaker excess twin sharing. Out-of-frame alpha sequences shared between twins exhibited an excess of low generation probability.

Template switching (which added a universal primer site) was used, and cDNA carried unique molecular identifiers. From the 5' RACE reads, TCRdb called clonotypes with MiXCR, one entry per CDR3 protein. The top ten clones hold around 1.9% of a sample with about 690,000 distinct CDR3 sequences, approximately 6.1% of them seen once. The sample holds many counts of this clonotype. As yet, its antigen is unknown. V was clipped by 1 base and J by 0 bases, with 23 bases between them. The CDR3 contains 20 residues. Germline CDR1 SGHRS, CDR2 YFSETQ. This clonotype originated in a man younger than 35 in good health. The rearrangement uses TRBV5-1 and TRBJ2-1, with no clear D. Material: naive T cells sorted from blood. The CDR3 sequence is CASSLRRLSMRDDSYNEQFF. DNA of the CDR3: TGCGCCAGCAGCTTGAGGCGTTTGAGTATGAGAGATGACTCCTACAATGAGCAGTTCTTC.